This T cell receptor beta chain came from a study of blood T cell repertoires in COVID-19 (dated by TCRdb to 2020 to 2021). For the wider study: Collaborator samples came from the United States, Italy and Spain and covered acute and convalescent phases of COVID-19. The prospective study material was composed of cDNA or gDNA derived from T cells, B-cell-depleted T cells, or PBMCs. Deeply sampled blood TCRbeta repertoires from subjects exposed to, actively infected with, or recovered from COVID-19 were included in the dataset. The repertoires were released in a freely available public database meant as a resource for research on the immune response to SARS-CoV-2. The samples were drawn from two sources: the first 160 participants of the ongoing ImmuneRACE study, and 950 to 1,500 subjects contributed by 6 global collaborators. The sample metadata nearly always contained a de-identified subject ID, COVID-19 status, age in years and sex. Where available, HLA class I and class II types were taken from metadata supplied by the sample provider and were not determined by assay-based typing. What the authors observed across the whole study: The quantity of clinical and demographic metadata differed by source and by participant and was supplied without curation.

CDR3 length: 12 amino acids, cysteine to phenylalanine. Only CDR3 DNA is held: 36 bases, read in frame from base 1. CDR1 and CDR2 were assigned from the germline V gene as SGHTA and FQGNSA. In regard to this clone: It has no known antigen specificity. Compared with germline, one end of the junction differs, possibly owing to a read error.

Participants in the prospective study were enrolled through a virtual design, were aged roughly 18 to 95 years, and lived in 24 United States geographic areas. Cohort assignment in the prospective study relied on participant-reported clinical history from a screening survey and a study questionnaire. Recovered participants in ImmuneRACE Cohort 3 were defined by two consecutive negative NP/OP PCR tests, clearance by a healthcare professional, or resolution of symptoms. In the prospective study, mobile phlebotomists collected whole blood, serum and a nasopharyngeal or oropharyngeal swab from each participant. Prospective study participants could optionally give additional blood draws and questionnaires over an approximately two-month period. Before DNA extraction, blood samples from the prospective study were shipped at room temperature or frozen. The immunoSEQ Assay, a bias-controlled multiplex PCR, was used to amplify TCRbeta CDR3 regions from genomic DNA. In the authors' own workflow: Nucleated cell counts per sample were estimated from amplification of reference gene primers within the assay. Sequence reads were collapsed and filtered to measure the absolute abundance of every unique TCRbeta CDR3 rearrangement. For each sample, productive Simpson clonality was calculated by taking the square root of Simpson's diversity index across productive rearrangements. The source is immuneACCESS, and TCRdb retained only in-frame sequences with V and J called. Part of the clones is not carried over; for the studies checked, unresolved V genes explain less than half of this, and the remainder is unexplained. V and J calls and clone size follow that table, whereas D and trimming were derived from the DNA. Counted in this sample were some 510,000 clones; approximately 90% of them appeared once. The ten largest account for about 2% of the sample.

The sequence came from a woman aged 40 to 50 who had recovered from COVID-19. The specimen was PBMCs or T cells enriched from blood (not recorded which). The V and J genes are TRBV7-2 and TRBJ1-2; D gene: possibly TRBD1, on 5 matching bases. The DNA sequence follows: TGTGCCAGCAGCTCAAGACTCTTAAGGGGTAACTTC. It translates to CASSSRLLRGNF. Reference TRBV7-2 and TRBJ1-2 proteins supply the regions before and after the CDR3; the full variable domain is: GAGVSQSPSNKVTEKGKDVELRCDPISGHTALYWYRQSLGQGLEFLIYFQGNSAPDKSGLPSDRFSAERTGGSVSTLTIQRTQQEDSAVYLCASSSRLLRGNFGSGTRLTVV.